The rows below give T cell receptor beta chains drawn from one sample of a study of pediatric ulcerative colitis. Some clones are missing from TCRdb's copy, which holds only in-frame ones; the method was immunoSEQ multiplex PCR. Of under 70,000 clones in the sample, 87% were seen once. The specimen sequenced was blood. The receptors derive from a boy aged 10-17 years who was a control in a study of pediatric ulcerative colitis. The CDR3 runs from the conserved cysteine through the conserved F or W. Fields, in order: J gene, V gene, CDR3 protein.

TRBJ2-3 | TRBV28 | CASSSQRDTQYF
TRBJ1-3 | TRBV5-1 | CASSPGGSGNTIYF
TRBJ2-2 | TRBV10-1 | CATEQGEAESGELFF
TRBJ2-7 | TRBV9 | CASGPGGRTYEQYF
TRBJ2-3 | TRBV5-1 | CASSLGLTLTDTQYF
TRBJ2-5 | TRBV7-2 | CASRVVGGTEGTQYF
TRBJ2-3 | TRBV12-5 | CASGLLGTSGNTDTQYF
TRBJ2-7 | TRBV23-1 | CASSRQRDKEAHEQYF
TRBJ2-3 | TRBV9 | CASSVTGGGTDTQYF
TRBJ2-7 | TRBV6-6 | CASSYAGGGRGDEQYF
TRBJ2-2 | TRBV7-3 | CASSLRLSSGRTGELFF
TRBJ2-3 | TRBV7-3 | CASSVAGGRTDTQYF
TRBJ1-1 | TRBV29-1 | CSVQKDPLNTEAFF
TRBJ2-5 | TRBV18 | CASSPVAGRQETQYF
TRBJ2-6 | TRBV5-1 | CASEDPSSGANVLTF
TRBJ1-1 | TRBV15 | CATSRETGAGYNTEAFF
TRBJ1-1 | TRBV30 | CAWTTVNTEAFF
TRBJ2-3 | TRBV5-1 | CASSFLEDSTDTQYF
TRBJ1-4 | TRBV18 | CASSPFGPDEKLFF
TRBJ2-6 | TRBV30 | CAWGRAGANVLTF
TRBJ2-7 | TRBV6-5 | CANKQGYEQYF
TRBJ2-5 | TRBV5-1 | CASSLDPNRETQYF
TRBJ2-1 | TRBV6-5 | CASSSNIPRLGEFF
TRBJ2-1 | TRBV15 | CATSRDPGNENEQFF
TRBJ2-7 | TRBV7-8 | CASSLRGQSYEQYF
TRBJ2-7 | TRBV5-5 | CASSLVVSGTEQYF
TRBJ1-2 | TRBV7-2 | CASSTGQGLNYGYTF
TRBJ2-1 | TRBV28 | CASRTSGSLSEQFF
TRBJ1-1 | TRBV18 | CASSPETGTEAFF
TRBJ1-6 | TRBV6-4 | CASSDEAGINSPLHF
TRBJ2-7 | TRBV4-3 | CASSQDWNSGDWYYEQYF
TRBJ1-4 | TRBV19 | CASSIMSSLNEKLFF
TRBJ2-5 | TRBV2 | CASSESRETQYF
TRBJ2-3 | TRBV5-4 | CASSLNGTDTQYF
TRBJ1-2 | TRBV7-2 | CASSLVGKANYGYTF
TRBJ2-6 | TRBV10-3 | CAISVGLASGANVLTF
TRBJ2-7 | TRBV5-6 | CASSLRTGGYEQYF
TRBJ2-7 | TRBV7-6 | CASSLGTVAVEQYF
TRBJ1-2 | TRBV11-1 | CASSLEAGDGYTF
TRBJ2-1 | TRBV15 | CATSRADTGDYNEQFF
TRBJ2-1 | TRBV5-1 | CASRLTGYEQFF
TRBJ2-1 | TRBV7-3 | CASSLELANEQFF
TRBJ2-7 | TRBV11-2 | CASSLAGGLYEQYF
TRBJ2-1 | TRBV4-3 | CASSQGPAGPPSGEQFF
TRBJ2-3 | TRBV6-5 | CASSQHNTDTQYF
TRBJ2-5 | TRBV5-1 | CASSSLKTGGKETQYF
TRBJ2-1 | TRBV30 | CAWSIHSGGEQFF
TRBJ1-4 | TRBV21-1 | CASSKKAGQIF
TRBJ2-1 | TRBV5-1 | CASSLRGRQGADEQFF
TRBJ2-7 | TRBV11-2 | CASSLNSGDYEQYF
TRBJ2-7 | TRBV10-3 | CAISLYRGREQYF
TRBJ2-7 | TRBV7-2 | CASSRDSLRSYEQYF
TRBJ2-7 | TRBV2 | CASGNEQYF
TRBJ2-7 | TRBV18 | CASSPEDPKEQYF
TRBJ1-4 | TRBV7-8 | CASSAEQGAGEKLFF
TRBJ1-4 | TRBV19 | CASSIQRGNEKLFF
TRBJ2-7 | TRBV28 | CASSDTGINEQYF
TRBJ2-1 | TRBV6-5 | CASSGTHNEQFF
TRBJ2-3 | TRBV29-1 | CSVGDTRITDTQYF
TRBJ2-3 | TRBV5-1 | CASSLVGPPADTQYF